This T cell receptor beta chain was observed in a study of spatial heterogeneity in lung cancer. Study-level findings and limits: Ubiquitous, expanded tumor-derived TCRs were more frequently observed in blood at resection than at follow-up.

Stated time point: sample taken at primary tumor resection. Whole RNA, isolated from tumor, nontumor lung or frozen PBMC, was sequenced without prior sorting. TCRdb passed the 5' RACE reads through MiXCR, listing each CDR3 protein once. The repertoire holds 24,000 or so distinct CDR3 sequences, under 8% seen once, with around an eighth in the top ten. This clonotype was observed many times. Its antigen is not identified. Germline lookup yields CDR1 MGHDK and CDR2 SYGVNS. V lost 4 bases to trimming and J lost 8 bases, with 17 bases between them. The CDR3 spans 14 residues. This specimen consisted of PBMCs, obtained at surgery. This receptor was obtained from a male donor with early-stage non-small cell lung cancer. The rearrangement links TRBV25-1 to TRBJ1-1; D is perhaps TRBD1 (6 bases). CDR3 in DNA: TGTGCCAGCAGTGTAGGGGGGCCGGAGGGAGAAGCTTTCTTT. Translation gives CASSVGGPEGEAFF.